This record concerns one TCR beta chain sequence. Antigen specificity is unknown. The sample belongs to a study of graft-versus-host responses after intestinal transplantation. The wider study: Multivisceral, liver-intestinal, or isolated intestinal grafts went to recipients. Each recipient received anti-thymocyte globulin induction, then tacrolimus and steroids for around three years.

The assay was immunoSEQ multiplex PCR, and TCRdb's table has in-frame clones only and misses some. Among about 120,000 clones listed, roughly 93% were seen once. Germline loops: CDR1 ENHRY, CDR2 SYGVKD. The J segment lost 2 bases and the V segment lost 7 bases, leaving 7 bases of the junction unmatched. CDR3 length: 14 residues. Regarding the study as a whole: Peak GvH clone levels in circulation were associated with early post-transplant HvG declines. Ileal or blood samples showed some GvH clones first, and such clones were also found in recipient marrow.

The sequence was collected from a human donor who received an intestinal transplant. The source was unstimulated CD4+ T cells sorted from spleen or lymph node cells, collected before intestinal transplant. The chain uses TRBV10-3 and TRBJ1-2, with 7 bases fitting TRBD1. The CDR3 region has the DNA TGTGCCATCAACGCCCCGACAGGGAACTATGGCTACACCTTC. This translates into CAINAPTGNYGYTF.